Presented here are 12 T cell receptor beta chains from one specimen sequenced in a study of regulatory T cells in long-lasting Graves disease. Documented time point: persistent/refractory GD, antithyroid drugs over 5 years with positive TRAb. With RNA extracted from PBMCs as input, the TCR library was made. Construction of the TCR beta libraries employed iRepertoire HTBI primers in conjunction with Arm-PCR of CDR3 regions. One entry per CDR3 protein results from TCRdb running MiXCR on the multiplex PCR reads. The sample contains 310,000 or so distinct CDR3 sequences, roughly a fifth of which appear only once. Sequencing was performed on peripheral blood mononuclear cells (PBMCs), taken when the disease was refractory, from a patient treated with antithyroid drugs. These receptors all come from a female donor with Graves disease.

The chain combines TRBV5-1 with TRBJ2-5, with 12 bases matching TRBD2. With 6 bases clipped from V and 5 bases from J, the junction kept 8 bases outside the gene matches. Germline CDR1 is SGHRS and CDR2 is YFSETQ. The CDR3 covers 15 residues. The CDR3, as DNA: TGCGCCAGCAATCCGGGACTAGCGGGCCGGGAGACCCAGTACTTC. This sequence encodes CASNPGLAGRETQYF. The whole variable domain, remainder taken from reference TRBV5-1 and TRBJ2-5, is KAGVTQTPRYLIKTRGQQVTLSCSPISGHRSVSWYQQTPGQGLQFLFEYFSETQRNKGNFPGRFSGRQFSNSRSEMNVSTLELGDSALYLCASNPGLAGRETQYFGPGTRLLVL.

Ten or more counts support this clonotype. J is TRBJ2-7 and V is TRBV28; TRBD2 matches 9 bases. CDR1 is MDHEN, CDR2 SYDVKM, per germline. The CDR3 loop spans 14 amino acids. The V segment lost 5 bases and the J segment 2 bases; nucleotides outside the gene matches: 4. The CDR3 here is CASSEREDPYEQYF. The CDR3 nucleotides are TGTGCCAGCAGTGAGCGGGAGGACCCCTACGAGCAGTACTTC.

This clonotype was counted a few times. This chain uses TRBV5-5 with TRBJ2-3, with TRBD1 matching 9 bases. The germline CDR1 and CDR2 sequences are SGHKS and YYEKEE (reference sequence). Unmatched junction bases numbered 6, after V lost 4 bases and J lost 0 bases. This CDR3 comprises 16 residues. The CDR3 DNA follows: TGTGCCAGCAGCAAAACAGGGGGCGCGAGCACAGATACGCAGTATTTT. It is translated as CASSKTGGASTDTQYF.

In regard to this clonotype: A much larger clone lies a single base off, so this may be a read error. This sequence joins TRBV28 and TRBJ1-6, with D possibly matching TRBD1 (5 bases). The CDR3 has 13 residues. Trimming stripped 10 bases from V and 7 bases from J, with 14 bases between. The germline CDR1 and CDR2 sequences are MDHEN and SYDVKM. The CDR3, as DNA: TGTGCCACGCGGTGGGGCCGGAATTCACCCCTCCACTTT. Amino acids: CATRWGRNSPLHF. The variable domain in full, with the rest retrieved from reference TRBV28 and TRBJ1-6, is DVKVTQSSRYLVKRTGEKVFLECVQDMDHENMFWYRQDPGLGLRLIYFSYDVKMKEKGDIPEGYSVSREKKERFSLILESASTNQTSMYLCATRWGRNSPLHFGNGTRLTVT.

The chain couples TRBV6-1 to TRBJ2-2; 7 positions match TRBD2. In germline, CDR1 is MNHNS, CDR2 SASEGT. J lost 2 bases, V lost 1 base, and 7 bases had no gene match. This CDR3 is built from 17 residues. This CDR3 reads CASSEGVASGNTGELFF. The CDR3 nucleotides are TGTGCCAGCAGTGAAGGAGTTGCTAGCGGTAACACCGGGGAGCTGTTTTTT.

This clonotype was observed a few times. This chain uses TRBV2 with TRBJ2-2; D not resolved. Trimming took 2 bases from V and 8 from J, leaving 12 bases between them. The CDR3 length is 14 residues. CDR1 and CDR2 (germline): SNHLY, FYNNEI. The CDR3 spells CASSERPEVGELFF. CDR3 coding DNA: TGTGCCAGCAGTGAAAGGCCCGAAGTGGGGGAGCTGTTTTTT.

The chain links TRBV4-1 to TRBJ2-7, with D perhaps matching TRBD1 or TRBD2 (5 bases each). The CDR3 length is 14 residues. The V end lost 3 bases, the J end lost 2 bases, and 11 bases lay between the germline ends. Germline CDR1 reads MGHRA; CDR2 reads YSYEKL. This CDR3 reads CASSQRAGPYEQYF. The CDR3, as DNA: TGCGCCAGCAGCCAGCGGGCAGGGCCCTACGAGCAGTACTTC.

CDR3 sequence (DNA): TGTGCCAGCAGTTTTAAGTGGGAGAGGGATACGCAGTATTTT. This sequence encodes CASSFKWERDTQYF. The chain joins TRBV12-3 or TRBV12-4 to TRBJ2-3; maybe TRBD2 (5 bases). The V and J ends lost 3 bases and 6 bases respectively, with 13 bases between them. This CDR3 comprises 14 residues.

This chain uses TRBV9 with TRBJ1-3, with no clear D. With 1 base removed from V and 0 bases from J, the gap between germline ends came to 11 bases. There are 16 residues in the CDR3. Germline V gene sequence: CDR1 SGDLS, CDR2 YYNGEE. CDR3 amino acids: CASSVTPGYSGNTIYF. The CDR3 coding sequence is TGTGCCAGCAGCGTAACTCCCGGTTACTCTGGAAACACCATATATTTT.

The rearrangement uses TRBV18 and TRBJ1-1; 8 bases map to TRBD1. V gave up 6 bases and J gave up 5 bases; unmatched junction bases: 14. CDR3 length: 16 residues. Germline V gene sequence: CDR1 KGHSH, CDR2 LQKENI. DNA of the CDR3: TGTGCCAGCTCCAGTCGGGCAGGGGGCGTGAGGACTGAAGCTTTCTTT. Its translation: CASSSRAGGVRTEAFF.

CDR3 protein: CASSLTEKALGELFF. CDR3 in DNA: TGCGCCAGCAGCTTAACAGAGAAAGCCCTCGGGGAGCTGTTTTTT. The V and J genes are TRBV5-1 and TRBJ2-2, with D hard to call. CDR1 is SGHRS, CDR2 YFSETQ, per germline. This CDR3 spans 15 amino acids. The V and J ends lost 2 bases and 7 bases respectively, with 15 bases between them.

The chain links TRBV9 to TRBJ2-7; no clear D. V was shortened by 7 bases and J by 3 bases, with 17 bases between the two germline ends. CDR3 length: 14 amino acids. The germline CDR1 and CDR2 sequences are SGDLS and YYNGEE. DNA of the CDR3: TGTGCCAGCGGCCCCCAGGACGATGACTACGAGCAGTACTTC. Translating it yields CASGPQDDDYEQYF.